Below, one T cell receptor beta chain is given with its context. In the authors' workflow: Amplification of reference gene primers was used by the study to estimate nucleated cell counts. TCRdb keeps only in-frame clones here, not all; method: immunoSEQ multiplex PCR. The V and J calls and clone size come from that table; D and trimming were worked out from the DNA. This table holds around 200,000 clones, 89% found once. Germline V gene lookup returns CDR1 SEHNR and CDR2 FQNEAQ (reference sequence). This CDR3 is 16 amino acids long. With 0 bases removed from V and 6 bases from J, the gap between germline ends came to 14 bases. The sample originates from a study of blood T cell repertoires in COVID-19.

Specimen: PBMCs or T cells enriched from blood (not recorded which). The J gene is TRBJ1-4, the V gene TRBV7-9, with a tentative D call TRBD1 (5 bases). The sequence came from a woman in her 40s with acute COVID-19. Here the CDR3 reads CASSLAYLAGDEKLFF. In DNA, the CDR3 is TGTGCCAGCAGCTTAGCCTATTTAGCGGGGGATGAAAAACTGTTTTTT.